Following are 11 T cell receptor beta chains from one sample sequenced in a study of OX40 agonist ivuxolimab in advanced cancers. The assay was immunoSEQ multiplex PCR, and TCRdb's table has in-frame clones only and misses some. Counted here are about 28,000 clones, roughly 86% occurring once; the ten biggest clones make up over 25%. The material was CD4+ or CD8+ T cells sorted from blood, obtained in a trial of the OX40 agonist ivuxolimab. The receptors stem from an adult with an advanced solid tumor such as melanoma, head and neck, liver or kidney cancer.

V and J are TRBV7-7 and TRBJ2-2; D unclear. Germline loops: CDR1 SSHAT, CDR2 FNYEAQ (reference sequence). The CDR3 length is 19 residues. V dropped 5 bases and J dropped 6 bases, with 28 bases sitting between them. The chain's CDR3 is CASSPNIGSNSESPGELFF. The CDR3 region has the DNA TGTGCCAGCAGCCCCAACATCGGTTCCAACAGTGAAAGTCCCGGGGAGCTGTTTTTT.

The gene calls are TRBV13 and TRBJ2-2; D not certain. The V end lost 1 base, the J end lost 0 bases, and 6 bases lay between the germline ends. The CDR3 has 15 residues. Germline values: CDR1 PRHDT, CDR2 FYEKMQ (reference sequence). The CDR3 nucleotides read TGTGCCAGCAGCTTAGACCCCGCGAACACCGGGGAGCTGTTTTTT. Protein: CASSLDPANTGELFF.

The gene calls are TRBV7-9 and TRBJ2-7, with no clear D. The germline V gene encodes CDR1 SEHNR and CDR2 FQNEAQ (reference sequence). The CDR3 loop spans 13 amino acids. V lost 1 base to trimming and J lost 4 bases, with 8 bases between them. The CDR3 loop is CASSLGDGYEQYF. CDR3 sequence (DNA): TGTGCCAGCAGCTTAGGCGATGGTTACGAGCAGTACTTC. Using reference TRBV7-9 and TRBJ2-7 for the parts outside the CDR3, the full variable domain is DTGVSQNPRHKITKRGQNVTFRCDPISEHNRLYWYRQTLGQGPEFLTYFQNEAQLEKSRLLSDRFSAERPKGSFSTLEIQRTEQGDSAMYLCASSLGDGYEQYFGPGTRLTVT.

The chain has TRBV11-1 and TRBJ2-1; 8 bases are shared with TRBD2. After removal of 3 bases from V and 3 bases from J, the junction contained 4 bases not matched to a gene. Germline CDR1 and CDR2: SGHAT and FQDESV (reference sequence). The CDR3 has 15 residues. Here the CDR3 DNA reads TGTGCCAGCAGCTTGGAGCGGGGGCTCTACAATGAGCAGTTCTTC. Protein product: CASSLERGLYNEQFF.

On this clone itself: An end of the junction does not agree with germline; a read error may underlie this. This chain links TRBV19 with TRBJ2-3; the D is unclear. In germline, CDR1 is LNHDA, CDR2 SQIVND (reference sequence). CDR3 length: 13 amino acids. CDR3 coding DNA: TGTGCCAGTAGTTTGTTAGACGCAGATGCGCAGTATTTT. It yields the protein CASSLLDADAQYF.

The chain links TRBV27 to TRBJ2-7, with D perhaps TRBD2 (5 bases). Germline-derived CDR1 and CDR2 are MNHEY and SMNVEV (reference sequence). Trimming took off 3 bases at V and 5 bases at J, with 11 bases between the two ends. The CDR3 runs 13 residues. This CDR3 is CASSFVARDEQYF. CDR3 sequence (DNA): TGTGCCAGCAGTTTCGTGGCGCGGGACGAGCAGTACTTC.

The chain links TRBV7-9 to TRBJ2-5; D tentatively reads TRBD1 or TRBD2 (6 bases each). The V gene lost 2 bases and the J gene lost 3 bases, with 13 bases spanning the gap. Germline V lookup: CDR1 SEHNR, CDR2 FQNEAQ (reference sequence). CDR3 length: 15 amino acids. The CDR3, as DNA: TGTGCCAGCAGCTTAAGAGGGGGGATCGAAGAGACCCAGTACTTC. It translates to CASSLRGGIEETQYF.

This chain connects TRBV19 to TRBJ2-3; no clear D gene. The CDR3 has 13 residues. V shed 2 bases and J shed 3 bases, with 6 bases lying between them. Germline CDR1 and CDR2: LNHDA and SQIVND (reference sequence). CDR3 in amino acids: CASSILPTDTQYF. CDR3 nucleotides: TGTGCCAGTAGTATACTTCCTACAGATACGCAGTATTTT.

The CDR3 is CASSLVGAPLHF. The CDR3 DNA follows: TGTGCCAGCAGTTTAGTTGGGGCCCCCCTCCACTTT. The rearrangement uses TRBV27 and TRBJ1-6; TRBD1 is a possible D gene (5 bases). Looked up from germline, CDR1 is MNHEY and CDR2 is SMNVEV (reference sequence). Trimming pared 2 bases from V and 13 bases from J, leaving 9 bases between. The CDR3 covers 12 residues.

The chain joins TRBV4-1 to TRBJ2-1; D possibly corresponds to TRBD2 (6 bases). The V end lost 4 bases, the J end lost 2 bases, and 15 bases lay between the germline ends. Germline V gene data show CDR1 as MGHRA and CDR2 as YSYEKL. The length of the CDR3 is 16 residues. CDR3 sequence reads: CASSLSPGGTYNEQFF. CDR3 DNA: TGCGCCAGCAGCCTAAGTCCTGGGGGGACCTACAATGAGCAGTTCTTC.

V is TRBV27 and J is TRBJ1-1, with D possibly TRBD1 on 5 matching bases. The V gene lost 3 bases and the J gene lost 5 bases, with 13 bases spanning the gap. The CDR3 loop spans 14 amino acids. Germline assignment: CDR1 MNHEY and CDR2 SMNVEV (reference sequence). CDR3 DNA: TGTGCCAGCAGTTTGGGAGGGGTAGAAACTGAAGCTTTCTTT. As protein: CASSLGGVETEAFF.